This TCR beta chain was identified in a study of regulatory T cells in long-lasting Graves disease. On the study more broadly: Persistent Graves' disease denoted over 5 years of antithyroid drugs plus positive TSH receptor antibodies. Study-level results: Peripheral blood was the sole material, not thyroid tissue. The number of shared public clonotypes was higher in persistent patients (around 2,500) than new patients (about 910). Accuracy was possibly reduced by small sample size.

Time point of the sample: persistent/refractory GD, antithyroid drugs over 5 years with positive TRAb. PBMC-extracted RNA yielded the TCR library. Building the TCR beta libraries relied on iRepertoire HTBI primers, and CDR3 regions underwent Arm-PCR. TCRdb independently ran MiXCR on the multiplex PCR reads; one entry per CDR3 protein. The sample holds about 430,000 distinct CDR3 sequences; roughly 23% are singletons and the top ten take more than 13%. The ends were cut back, 5 bases at V and 2 bases at J, with 13 bases in the middle. CDR1 and CDR2 from the germline V gene are LGHDT and YNNKEL (reference sequence). The CDR3 length is 14 residues. As to this clonotype: The antigen is unknown.

The sequence came from a female donor with Graves disease. The genes are TRBV3-1 and TRBJ2-7, with no clear D. This sample comprised peripheral blood mononuclear cells (PBMCs), obtained when the disease was refractory, from a patient treated with antithyroid drugs. The CDR3 loop reads CASSESQTPYEQYF. The DNA of the CDR3 is TGTGCCAGCAGCGAGTCGCAGACCCCCTACGAGCAGTACTTC.